This TCR beta chain was found in a study of T cell repertoires in cytomegalovirus infection. TCRdb re-called the reads through MiXCR, storing one row per CDR3 protein. Here the sample spans just under 300,000 distinct CDR3 sequences, about 8.8% being singletons. This CDR3 comprises 13 residues. The germline V and J ends were trimmed by 3 bases and 5 bases, with 10 bases remaining between them. The sequenced sample consisted of PBMCs. The V and J genes are TRBV12-3 or TRBV12-4 and TRBJ1-2; perhaps TRBD1 as D (6 bases). This sequence was found in a human donor in good health (CMV status not recorded). Some clones in this sample may be carry-over from other donors' samples. CDR3 loop: CASSLDRKYGYTF. For the CDR3, the DNA is TGTGCCAGCAGTTTGGACAGAAAGTATGGCTACACCTTC.